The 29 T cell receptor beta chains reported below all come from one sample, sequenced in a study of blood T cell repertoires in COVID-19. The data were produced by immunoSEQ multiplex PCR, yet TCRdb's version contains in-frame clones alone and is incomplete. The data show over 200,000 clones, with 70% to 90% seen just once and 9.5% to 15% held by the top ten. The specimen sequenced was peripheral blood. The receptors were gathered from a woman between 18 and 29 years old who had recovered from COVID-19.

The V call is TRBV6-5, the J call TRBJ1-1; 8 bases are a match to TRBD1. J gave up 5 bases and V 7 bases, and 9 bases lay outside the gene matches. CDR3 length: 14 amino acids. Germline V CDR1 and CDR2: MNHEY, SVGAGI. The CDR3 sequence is CASNHPGGRTEAFF. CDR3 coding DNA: TGTGCCAGCAACCACCCAGGGGGCAGGACTGAAGCTTTCTTT.

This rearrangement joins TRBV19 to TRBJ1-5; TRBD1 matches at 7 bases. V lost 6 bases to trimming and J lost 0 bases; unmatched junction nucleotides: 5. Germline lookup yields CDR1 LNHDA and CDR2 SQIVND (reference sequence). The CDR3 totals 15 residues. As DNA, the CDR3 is TGTGCCAGTAGCGGGACAGTGTATAGCAATCAGCCCCAGCATTTT. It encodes CASSGTVYSNQPQHF.

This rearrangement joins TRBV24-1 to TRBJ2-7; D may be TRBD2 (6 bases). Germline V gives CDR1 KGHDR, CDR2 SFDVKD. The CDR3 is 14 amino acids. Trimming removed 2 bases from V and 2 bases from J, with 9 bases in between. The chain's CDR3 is CATSDSGLPYEQYF. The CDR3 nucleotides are TGTGCCACCAGTGATTCGGGACTGCCCTACGAGCAGTACTTC.

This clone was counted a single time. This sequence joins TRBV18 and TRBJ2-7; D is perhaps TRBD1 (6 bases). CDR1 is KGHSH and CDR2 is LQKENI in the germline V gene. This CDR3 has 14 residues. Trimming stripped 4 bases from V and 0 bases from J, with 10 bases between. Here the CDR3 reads CASSLLTGSYEQYF. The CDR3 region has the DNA TGTGCCAGCTCACTCCTGACAGGCTCCTACGAGCAGTACTTC.

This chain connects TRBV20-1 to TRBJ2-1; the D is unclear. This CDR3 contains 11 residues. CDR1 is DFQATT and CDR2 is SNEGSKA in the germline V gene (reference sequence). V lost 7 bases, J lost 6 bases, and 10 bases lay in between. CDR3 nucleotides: TGCAGTGTTGTAGTATTCAATGAGCAGTTCTTC. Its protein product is CSVVVFNEQFF.

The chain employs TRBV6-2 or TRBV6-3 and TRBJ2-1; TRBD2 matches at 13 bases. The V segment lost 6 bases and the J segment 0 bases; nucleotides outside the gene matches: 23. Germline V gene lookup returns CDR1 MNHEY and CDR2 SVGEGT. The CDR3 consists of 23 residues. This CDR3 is CASSPGQPGLAGSPFGSYNEQFF. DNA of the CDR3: TGTGCCAGCAGCCCGGGACAACCGGGACTAGCGGGAAGTCCTTTTGGCTCCTACAATGAGCAGTTCTTC.

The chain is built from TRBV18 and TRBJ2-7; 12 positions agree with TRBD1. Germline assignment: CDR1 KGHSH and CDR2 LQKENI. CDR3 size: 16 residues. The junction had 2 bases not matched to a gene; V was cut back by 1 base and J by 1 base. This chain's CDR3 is CASSPQGQGASYEQYF. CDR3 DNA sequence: TGTGCCAGCTCACCACAGGGACAGGGGGCATCCTACGAGCAGTACTTC.

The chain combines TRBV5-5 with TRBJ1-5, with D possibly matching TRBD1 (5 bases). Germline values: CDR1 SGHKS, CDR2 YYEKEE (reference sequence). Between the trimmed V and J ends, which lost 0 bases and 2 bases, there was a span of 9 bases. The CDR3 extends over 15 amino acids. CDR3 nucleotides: TGTGCCAGCAGCTTGGGGGCAGGGCGCAATCAGCCCCAGCATTTT. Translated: CASSLGAGRNQPQHF.

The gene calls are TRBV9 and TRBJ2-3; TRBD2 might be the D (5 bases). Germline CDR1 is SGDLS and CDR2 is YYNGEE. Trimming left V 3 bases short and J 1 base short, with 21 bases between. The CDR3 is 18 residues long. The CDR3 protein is CASSDNMGFLGGTDTQYF. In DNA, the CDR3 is TGTGCCAGCAGCGACAATATGGGGTTCCTCGGGGGCACAGATACGCAGTATTTT.

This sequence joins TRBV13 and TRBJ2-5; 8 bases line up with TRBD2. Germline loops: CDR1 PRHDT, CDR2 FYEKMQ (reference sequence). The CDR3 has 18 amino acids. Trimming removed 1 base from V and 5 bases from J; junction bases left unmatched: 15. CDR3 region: CASSLVCRGRPPMETQYF. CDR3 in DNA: TGTGCCAGCAGCTTAGTTTGTCGCGGGAGGCCACCAATGGAGACCCAGTACTTC.

Here the CDR3 reads CASSEAIGGANEKLFF. The CDR3 nucleotides are TGTGCCAGCAGTGAAGCTATAGGAGGAGCTAATGAAAAACTGTTTTTT. The chain recombines TRBV6-1 with TRBJ1-4, with unresolved D. The CDR3 consists of 16 residues. The V end was cut by 0 bases, the J end by 3 bases, with 11 bases between. CDR1 is MNHNS, CDR2 SASEGT, per germline.

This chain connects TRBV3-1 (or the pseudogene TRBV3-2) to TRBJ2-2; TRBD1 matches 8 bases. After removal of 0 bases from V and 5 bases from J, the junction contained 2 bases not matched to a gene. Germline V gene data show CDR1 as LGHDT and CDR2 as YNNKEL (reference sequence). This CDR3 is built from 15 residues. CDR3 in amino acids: CASSQDQGATGELFF. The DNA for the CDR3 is TGTGCCAGCAGCCAAGATCAGGGGGCGACCGGGGAGCTGTTTTTT.

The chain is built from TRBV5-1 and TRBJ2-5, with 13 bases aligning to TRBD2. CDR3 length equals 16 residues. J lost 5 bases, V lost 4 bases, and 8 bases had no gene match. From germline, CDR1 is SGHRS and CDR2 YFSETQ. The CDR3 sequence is CASSLRLAGGWETQYF. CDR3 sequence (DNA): TGCGCCAGCAGCCTTAGACTAGCGGGAGGATGGGAGACCCAGTACTTC. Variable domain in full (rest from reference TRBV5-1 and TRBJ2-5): KAGVTQTPRYLIKTRGQQVTLSCSPISGHRSVSWYQQTPGQGLQFLFEYFSETQRNKGNFPGRFSGRQFSNSRSEMNVSTLELGDSALYLCASSLRLAGGWETQYFGPGTRLLVL.

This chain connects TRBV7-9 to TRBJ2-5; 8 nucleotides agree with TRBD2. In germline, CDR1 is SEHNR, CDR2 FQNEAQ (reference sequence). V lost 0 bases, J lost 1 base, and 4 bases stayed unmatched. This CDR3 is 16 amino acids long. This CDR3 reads CASSLAPLAVQETQYF. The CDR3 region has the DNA TGTGCCAGCAGCTTAGCGCCACTAGCGGTCCAAGAGACCCAGTACTTC.

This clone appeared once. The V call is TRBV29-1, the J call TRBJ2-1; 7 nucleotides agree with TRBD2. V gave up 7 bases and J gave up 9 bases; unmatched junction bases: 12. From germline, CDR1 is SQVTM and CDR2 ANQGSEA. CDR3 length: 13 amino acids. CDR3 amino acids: CSAQGLEYSEQFF. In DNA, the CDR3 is TGCAGCGCCCAAGGACTAGAATATAGTGAGCAGTTCTTC.

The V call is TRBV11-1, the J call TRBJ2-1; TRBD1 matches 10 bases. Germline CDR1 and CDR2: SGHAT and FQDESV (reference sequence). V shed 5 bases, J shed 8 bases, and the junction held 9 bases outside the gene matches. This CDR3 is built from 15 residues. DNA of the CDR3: TGTGCCAGCAGCCAAGACCGGGACAGGGGACATGAGCAGTTCTTC. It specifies CASSQDRDRGHEQFF. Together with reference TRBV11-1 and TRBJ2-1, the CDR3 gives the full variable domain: EAEVAQSPRYKITEKSQAVAFWCDPISGHATLYWYRQILGQGPELLVQFQDESVVDDSQLPKDRFSAERLKGVDSTLKIQPAELGDSAMYLCASSQDRDRGHEQFFGPGTRLTVL.

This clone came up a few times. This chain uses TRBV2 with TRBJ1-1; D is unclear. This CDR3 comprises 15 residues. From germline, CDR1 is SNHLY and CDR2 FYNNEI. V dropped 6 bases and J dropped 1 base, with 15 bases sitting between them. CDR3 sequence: CASSSQTNSNTEAFF. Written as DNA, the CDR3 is TGTGCCAGCAGCTCCCAGACAAATTCGAACACTGAAGCTTTCTTT. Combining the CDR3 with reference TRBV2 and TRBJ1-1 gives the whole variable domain EPEVTQTPSHQVTQMGQEVILRCVPISNHLYFYWYRQILGQKVEFLVSFYNNEISEKSEIFDDQFSVERPDGSNFTLKIRSTKLEDSAMYFCASSSQTNSNTEAFFGQGTRLTVV.

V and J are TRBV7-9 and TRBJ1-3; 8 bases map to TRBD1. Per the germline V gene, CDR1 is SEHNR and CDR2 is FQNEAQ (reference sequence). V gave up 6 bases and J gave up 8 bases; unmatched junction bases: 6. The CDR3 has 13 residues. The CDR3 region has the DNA TGTGCCAGCAGATCAGGGGGCCCAGACACCATATATTTT. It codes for CASRSGGPDTIYF.

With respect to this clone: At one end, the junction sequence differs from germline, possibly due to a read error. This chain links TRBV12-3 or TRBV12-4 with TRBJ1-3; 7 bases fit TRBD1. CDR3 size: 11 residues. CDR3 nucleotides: TGTGCCAGCAGCCTGGGCCGGGACAGAAATTTT. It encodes CASSLGRDRNF.

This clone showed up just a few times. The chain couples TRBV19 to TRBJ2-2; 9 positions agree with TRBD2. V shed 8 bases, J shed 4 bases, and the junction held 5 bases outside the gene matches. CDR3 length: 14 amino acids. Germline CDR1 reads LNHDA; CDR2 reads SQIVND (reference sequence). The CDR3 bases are TGTGCCAGTCTAGCGGGACCGTCCACCGGGGAGCTGTTTTTT. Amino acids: CASLAGPSTGELFF.

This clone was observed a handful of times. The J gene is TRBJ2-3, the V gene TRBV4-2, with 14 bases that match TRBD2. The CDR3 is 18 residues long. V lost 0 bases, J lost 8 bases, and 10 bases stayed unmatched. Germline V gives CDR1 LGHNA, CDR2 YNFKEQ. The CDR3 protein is CASSQEVTTSGRGGTQYF. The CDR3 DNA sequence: TGTGCCAGCAGCCAAGAAGTTACGACTAGCGGGAGGGGAGGTACGCAGTATTTT.

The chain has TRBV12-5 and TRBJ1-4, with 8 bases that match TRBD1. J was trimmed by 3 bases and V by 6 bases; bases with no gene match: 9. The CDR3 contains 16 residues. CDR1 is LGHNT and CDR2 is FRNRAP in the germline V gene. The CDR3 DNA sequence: TGTGCTAGTGGAAATACCCGGGACAGGCCTAATGAAAAACTGTTTTTT. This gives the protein CASGNTRDRPNEKLFF.

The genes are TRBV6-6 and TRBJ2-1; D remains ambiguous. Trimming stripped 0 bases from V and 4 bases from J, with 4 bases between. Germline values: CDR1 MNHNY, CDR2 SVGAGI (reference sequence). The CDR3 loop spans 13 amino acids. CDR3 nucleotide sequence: TGTGCCAGCAGTTACTCCTCTTACAATGAGCAGTTCTTC. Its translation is CASSYSSYNEQFF.

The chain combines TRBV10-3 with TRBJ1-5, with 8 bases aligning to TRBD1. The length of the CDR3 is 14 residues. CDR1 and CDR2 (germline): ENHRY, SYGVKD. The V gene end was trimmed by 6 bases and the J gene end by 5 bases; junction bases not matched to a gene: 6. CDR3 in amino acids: CAISSTGADQPQHF. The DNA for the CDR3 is TGTGCCATCAGCTCGACAGGGGCCGATCAGCCCCAGCATTTT.

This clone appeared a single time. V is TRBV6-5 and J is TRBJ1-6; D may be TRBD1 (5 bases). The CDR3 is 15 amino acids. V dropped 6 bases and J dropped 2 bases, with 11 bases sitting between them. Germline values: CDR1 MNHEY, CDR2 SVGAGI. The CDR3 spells CASRGGVAYNSPLHF. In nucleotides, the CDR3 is TGTGCCAGCAGGGGGGGGGTAGCCTATAATTCACCCCTCCACTTT.

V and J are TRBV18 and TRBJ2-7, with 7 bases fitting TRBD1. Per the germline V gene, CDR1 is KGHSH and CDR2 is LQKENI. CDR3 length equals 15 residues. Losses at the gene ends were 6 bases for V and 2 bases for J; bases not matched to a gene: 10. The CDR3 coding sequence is TGTGCCAGCTCTACCGGTGGGCAGGGGGCCTACGAGCAGTACTTC. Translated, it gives CASSTGGQGAYEQYF.

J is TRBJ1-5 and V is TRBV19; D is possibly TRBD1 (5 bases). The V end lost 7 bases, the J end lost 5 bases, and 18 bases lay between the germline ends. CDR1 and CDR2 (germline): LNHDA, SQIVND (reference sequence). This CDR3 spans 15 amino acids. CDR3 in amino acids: CASTPLQGTDQPQHF. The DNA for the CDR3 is TGTGCCAGTACCCCGCTCCAGGGAACAGATCAGCCCCAGCATTTT.

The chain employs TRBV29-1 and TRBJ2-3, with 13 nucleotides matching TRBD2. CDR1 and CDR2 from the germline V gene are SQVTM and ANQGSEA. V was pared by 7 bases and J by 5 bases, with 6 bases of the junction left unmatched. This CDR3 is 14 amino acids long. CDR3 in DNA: TGCAGCGGAGGACTAGCGGGAGTCCTAGATACGCAGTATTTT. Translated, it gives CSGGLAGVLDTQYF.

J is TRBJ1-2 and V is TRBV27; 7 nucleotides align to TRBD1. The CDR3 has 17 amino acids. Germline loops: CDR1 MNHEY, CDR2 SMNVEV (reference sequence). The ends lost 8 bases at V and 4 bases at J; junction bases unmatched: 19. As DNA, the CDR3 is TGTGCCAGCTCCCAACAGGGGTTTCAGGGGCATCGCTATGGCTACACCTTC. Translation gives CASSQQGFQGHRYGYTF.